This T cell receptor beta chain is from a study of OX40 agonist ivuxolimab in advanced cancers. As for the study in general: Every 2 weeks, patients received ivuxolimab intravenously, dosed at 0.01 to 10 mg/kg. Study-level results: There were, on average, more expanded clones in CD8+ T cells than in CD4+. Low normalized clonal expansion also occurred in some nonresponding patients.

Generated by immunoSEQ multiplex PCR, the TCRdb table keeps only in-frame clones and is missing some. Of about 97,000 clones listed, 85% to 90% are singletons. As regards this clone: Its target is not known.

CDR1 and CDR2 from the germline V gene are SEHNR and FQNEAQ (reference sequence). Trimming removed 5 bases from V and 5 bases from J, with 15 bases in between. The CDR3 has 14 amino acids. Sequenced material: CD4+ or CD8+ T cells sorted from blood, taken in a trial of the OX40 agonist ivuxolimab. The sequence was collected from an adult with an advanced solid tumor such as melanoma, head and neck, liver or kidney cancer. The chain links TRBV7-9 to TRBJ2-5, with D perhaps TRBD2 (6 bases). Here the CDR3 reads CASSAGLAPETQYF. Here the CDR3 DNA reads TGTGCCAGCAGCGCGGGACTTGCCCCGGAGACCCAGTACTTC.